The source of this TCR beta chain is a study of blood T cell repertoires in COVID-19. Study overall: The United States, Italy and Spain were the sources of the acute and convalescent COVID-19 samples. PBMCs, B-cell-depleted T cells, or T cells provided the cDNA or gDNA that made up the material.

In the case of this clone: Other DNA sequences in the same sample also yield this CDR3.

Original analysis: Amplification of reference gene primers was used by the study to estimate nucleated cell counts. Some clones are missing from TCRdb's copy, which holds only in-frame ones; the method was immunoSEQ multiplex PCR. Clonal size and the V and J genes are those of that table, whereas D and trimming came from the DNA. The table shows 110,000 or so clones, with about nine tenths occurring only once. Sequencing was carried out using peripheral blood. This clonotype was obtained from a human donor in a cohort sampled during active COVID-19.

As DNA, the CDR3 is TGTGCCAGCAGCCAAGGACAGTACAATCAGCCCCAGCATTTT. It translates to CASSQGQYNQPQHF. The V and J genes are TRBV3-1 (or the pseudogene TRBV3-2) and TRBJ1-5; maybe TRBD1 (5 bases). CDR1 is LGHDT and CDR2 is YNNKEL in the germline V gene (reference sequence). This CDR3 is 14 amino acids long. V was trimmed by 1 base and J by 3 bases, leaving 7 bases between them.